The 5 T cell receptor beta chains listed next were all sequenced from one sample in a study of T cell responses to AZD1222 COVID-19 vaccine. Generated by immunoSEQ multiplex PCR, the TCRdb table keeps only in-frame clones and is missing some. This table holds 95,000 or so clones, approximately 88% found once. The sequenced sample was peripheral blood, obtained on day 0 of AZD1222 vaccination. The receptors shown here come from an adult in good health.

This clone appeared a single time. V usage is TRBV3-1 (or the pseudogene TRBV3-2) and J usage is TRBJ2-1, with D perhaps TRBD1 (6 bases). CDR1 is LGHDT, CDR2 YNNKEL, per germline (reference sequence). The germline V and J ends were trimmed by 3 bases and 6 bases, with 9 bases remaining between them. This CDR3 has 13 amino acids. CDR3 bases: TGTGCCAGCAGCCAGACAGGAACCAATGAGCAGTTCTTC. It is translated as CASSQTGTNEQFF.

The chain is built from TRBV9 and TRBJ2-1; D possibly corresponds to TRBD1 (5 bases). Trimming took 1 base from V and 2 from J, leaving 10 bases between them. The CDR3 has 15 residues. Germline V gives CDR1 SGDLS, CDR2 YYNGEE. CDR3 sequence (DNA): TGTGCCAGCAGCGTATACCAGGGCACCTACAATGAGCAGTTCTTC. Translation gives CASSVYQGTYNEQFF.

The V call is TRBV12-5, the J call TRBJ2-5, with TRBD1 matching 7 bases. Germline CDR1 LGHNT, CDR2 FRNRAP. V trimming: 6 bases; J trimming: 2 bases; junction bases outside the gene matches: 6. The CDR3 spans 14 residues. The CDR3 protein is CASGTGVHQETQYF. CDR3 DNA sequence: TGTGCTAGTGGAACAGGGGTTCATCAAGAGACCCAGTACTTC. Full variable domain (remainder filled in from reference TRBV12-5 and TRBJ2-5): DARVTQTPRHKVTEMGQEVTMRCQPILGHNTVFWYRQTMMQGLELLAYFRNRAPLDDSGMPKDRFSAEMPDATLATLKIQPSEPRDSAVYFCASGTGVHQETQYFGPGTRLLVL.

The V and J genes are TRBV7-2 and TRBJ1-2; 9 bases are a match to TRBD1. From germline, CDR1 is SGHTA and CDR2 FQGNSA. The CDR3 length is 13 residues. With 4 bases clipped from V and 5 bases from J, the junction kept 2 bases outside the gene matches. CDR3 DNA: TGTGCCAGCAGCTCAGGACAGGGGTATGGCTACACCTTC. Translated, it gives CASSSGQGYGYTF.

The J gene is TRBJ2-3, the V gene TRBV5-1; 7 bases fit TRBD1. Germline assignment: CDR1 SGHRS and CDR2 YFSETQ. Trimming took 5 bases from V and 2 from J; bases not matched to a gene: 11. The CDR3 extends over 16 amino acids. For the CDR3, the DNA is TGCGCCAGCAGTGGGACCGGGACAGCTTTCACAGATACGCAGTATTTT. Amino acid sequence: CASSGTGTAFTDTQYF.